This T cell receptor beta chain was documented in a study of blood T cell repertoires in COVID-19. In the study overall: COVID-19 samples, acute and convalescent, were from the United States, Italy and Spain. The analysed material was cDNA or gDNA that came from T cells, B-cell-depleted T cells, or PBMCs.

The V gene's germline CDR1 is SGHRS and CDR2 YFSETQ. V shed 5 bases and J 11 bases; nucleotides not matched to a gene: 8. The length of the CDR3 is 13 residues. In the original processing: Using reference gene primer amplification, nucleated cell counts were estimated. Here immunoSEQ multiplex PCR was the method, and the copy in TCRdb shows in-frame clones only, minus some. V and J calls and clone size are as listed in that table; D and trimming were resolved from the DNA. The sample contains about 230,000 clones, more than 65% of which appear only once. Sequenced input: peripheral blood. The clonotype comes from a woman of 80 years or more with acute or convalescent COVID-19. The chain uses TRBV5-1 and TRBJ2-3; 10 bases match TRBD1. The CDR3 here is CASRTTGDRGQYF. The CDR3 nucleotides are TGCGCCAGCAGAACCACAGGGGACAGGGGGCAGTATTTT. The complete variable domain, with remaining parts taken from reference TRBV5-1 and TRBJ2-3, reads KAGVTQTPRYLIKTRGQQVTLSCSPISGHRSVSWYQQTPGQGLQFLFEYFSETQRNKGNFPGRFSGRQFSNSRSEMNVSTLELGDSALYLCASRTTGDRGQYFGPGTRLTVL.